This TCR beta chain was captured by sequencing in a study of T-cell memory formation after mild COVID-19. Looking at the study overall: Clusters of TCRs were largely donor specific. Findings and caveats of the study: CD8+ contracting clones occupied EMRA, while CD4+ ones occupied mainly CM and EM. Pre-infection memory harbored some responding clones, suggesting cross-reactive memory joined.

Libraries for TCRalpha and TCRbeta carried sample barcodes and unique molecular identifiers via 5'RACE. TCRdb recomputed calls from the 5' RACE reads with MiXCR, one row per CDR3 protein. The table includes 300,000 to 350,000 distinct CDR3 sequences, around 19% detected once. A remark on this clonotype: The antigen is not known.

Germline CDR1 SGHRS, CDR2 YFSETQ. V was pared by 6 bases and J by 5 bases, with 15 bases between. The CDR3 has 15 amino acids. Sequencing was carried out using PBMCs or a T cell subset sorted from them (not recorded which). This TCR was recovered from a man between 18 and 35 years old who had mild COVID-19 (a few samples of this study predate the infection). Cell type and time point are not known. The chain combines TRBV5-1 with TRBJ1-6; possibly TRBD1 for D (6 bases). The CDR3 bases are TGCGCCAGCAAGACCATTACAGGGAATAATTCACCCCTCCACTTT. Residues: CASKTITGNNSPLHF.